The rows below give T cell receptor beta chains drawn from one sample of a study of blood T cell repertoires in COVID-19. TCRdb keeps only in-frame clones here, not all; method: immunoSEQ multiplex PCR. Here the sample spans roughly 80,000 clones, approximately 93% being singletons. Sequences were obtained from peripheral blood. The origin of the receptors is a man aged 50 or older with COVID-19, enrolled during active disease. CDR3s include the opening cysteine and the closing phenylalanine or tryptophan. D genes are given only for firm matches.

cdr3_length d_call j_call v_call cdr3_nt cdr3_aa
16 . TRBJ1-4 TRBV2 TGTGCCAGCAGTGAAGCGCTTCCGGGACACACTGAAAAACTGTTTTTT CASSEALPGHTEKLFF
13 TRBD2 TRBJ2-7 TRBV28 TGTGCCAGCAGTCCGGGGAGGGTGGGGAGGCAGTACTTC CASSPGRVGRQYF
16 TRBD1 TRBJ2-3 TRBV14 TGTGCCAGCAGCCGACGGGACAGGGGATATTCAGATACGCAGTATTTT CASSRRDRGYSDTQYF
14 TRBD2 TRBJ2-3 TRBV28 TGTGCCAGCAGTCCAGCGGGAGGTGGAGATACGCAGTATTTT CASSPAGGGDTQYF
15 . TRBJ2-1 TRBV11-2 TGTGCCAGCAGCTTCTCCGGGACTTCCTACAATGAGCAGTTCTTC CASSFSGTSYNEQFF
15 . TRBJ2-4 TRBV6-5 TGTGCCAGCAGGTACGTGACAGTAGCCAAAAACATTCAGTACTTC CASRYVTVAKNIQYF
16 . TRBJ2-4 TRBV6-2/TRBV6-3 TGTGCCAGCAGTTCCCCCAATAGCGGAGCCAAAAACATTCAGTACTTC CASSSPNSGAKNIQYF
18 TRBD1 TRBJ2-7 TRBV7-7 TGTGCCAGCAGCACAAGAAAGGAACCGGGACAGACTTTATACGAGCAGTACTTC CASSTRKEPGQTLYEQYF
15 TRBD1 TRBJ1-3 TRBV19 TGTGCCAGTAGAGGGACAGCGAGCTCTGGAAACACCATATATTTT CASRGTASSGNTIYF
14 . TRBJ2-7 TRBV28 TGTGCCAGCATTCCCCAGTATAACTCCTACGAGCAGTACTTC CASIPQYNSYEQYF
12 . TRBJ2-7 TRBV24-1 TGTGCCACCAGTGACTCTAGGGGCGAGCAGTACTTC CATSDSRGEQYF
15 TRBD1 TRBJ1-5 TRBV3-1/TRBV3-2 TGTGCCAGCAGCCAAGGGGACAGGGTGGTTCAGCCCCAGCATTTT CASSQGDRVVQPQHF
13 TRBD1 TRBJ2-7 TRBV6-5 TGTGCCAGCAGTTTACAGGGGTCCTACGAGCAGTACTTC CASSLQGSYEQYF
15 TRBD2 TRBJ2-2 TRBV28 TGTGCCAGCAGTTTCAAGGGACTAGCGAACGGGGAGCTGTTTTTT CASSFKGLANGELFF
16 . TRBJ2-5 TRBV3-1/TRBV3-2 TGTGCCAGCAGCCAAGATAGGCAGGGAGGCCAAGAGACCCAGTACTTC CASSQDRQGGQETQYF
16 . TRBJ1-2 TRBV4-1 TGCGCCAGCAGCCAAGAGCCCGGCCAGGCTAACTATGGCTACACCTTC CASSQEPGQANYGYTF
12 . TRBJ2-7 TRBV7-8 TGTGCCAGCAGCGAACAGGCTTACGAGCAGTACTTC CASSEQAYEQYF
13 TRBD1 TRBJ2-5 TRBV6-6 TGTGCCAGCAGTTCAGACAGGGGAGAGACCCAGTACTTC CASSSDRGETQYF
18 TRBD1 TRBJ2-7 TRBV14 TGTGCCAGCAGCCACAAAAGGGCAACCGGGACAGGAGCCTACGAGCAGTACTTC CASSHKRATGTGAYEQYF
14 TRBD1 TRBJ1-1 TRBV19 TGTGCCAGGGATAGGGACAGGGAATCCACTGAAGCTTTCTTT CARDRDRESTEAFF
15 TRBD2 TRBJ2-1 TRBV28 TGTGCCAGCAATCCCAGCGGGAGGTTCTCCCATGAGCAGTTCTTC CASNPSGRFSHEQFF
11 . TRBJ2-7 TRBV7-8 TGTGCCAGCGGGAGCTCCTACGAGCAGTACTTC CASGSSYEQYF
16 TRBD2 TRBJ2-3 TRBV28 TGTGCCAGCAGTCCCGGGACTAGCGGGAGAGCAGATACGCAGTATTTT CASSPGTSGRADTQYF
10 . TRBJ1-2 TRBV30 TGTGCCGGCGCAGGGGTTGGCTACACCTTC CAGAGVGYTF
13 . TRBJ2-7 TRBV7-3 TGTGCCAGCAGCTGGGCCCAGGATCACGAGCAGTACTTC CASSWAQDHEQYF
13 TRBD1 TRBJ2-5 TRBV30 TGTGCCTGGAGCGAGACAGGGAGAGAGACCCAGTACTTC CAWSETGRETQYF
13 . TRBJ1-5 TRBV14 TGTGCCAGCAGCCAAGGGGGAGTTCAGCCCCAGCATTTT CASSQGGVQPQHF
14 TRBD1 TRBJ2-7 TRBV5-6 TGTGCCAGCAGTGCCGGGACAGGGGGCTACGAGCAGTACTTC CASSAGTGGYEQYF
15 . TRBJ2-5 TRBV11-1 TGTGCCAGCAGCTTAGCGGGGGCACAAGTGGAGACCCAGTACTTC CASSLAGAQVETQYF
15 TRBD2 TRBJ2-1 TRBV2 TGTGCCACCTGCCAGCTAGCGGGAGGGTCGAATGAGCAGTTCTTC CATCQLAGGSNEQFF
13 . TRBJ2-3 TRBV10-2 TGCGCCAGCAGTGATGAGCGCACAGATACGCAGTATTTT CASSDERTDTQYF
13 TRBD2 TRBJ2-3 TRBV10-3 TGTGCCATCAGGGGACTAGCGGGAGATACGCAGTATTTT CAIRGLAGDTQYF
18 . TRBJ2-4 TRBV9 TGTGCCAGCAGCGTGGACAGCTTTAGGGGGTTAGCCAAAAACATTCAGTACTTC CASSVDSFRGLAKNIQYF
16 . TRBJ2-1 TRBV30 TGTGCCTGGAGTACAACTTCTCTAAGGAGGGGCAATGAGCAGTTCTTC CAWSTTSLRRGNEQFF
15 TRBD1 TRBJ1-1 TRBV6-2/TRBV6-3 TGTGCCAGCAGTGACCGACAGGGGATGAACACTGAAGCTTTCTTT CASSDRQGMNTEAFF
14 . TRBJ2-3 TRBV9 TGTGCCAGCAGCGTAGCAAGCGGCACAGATACGCAGTATTTT CASSVASGTDTQYF